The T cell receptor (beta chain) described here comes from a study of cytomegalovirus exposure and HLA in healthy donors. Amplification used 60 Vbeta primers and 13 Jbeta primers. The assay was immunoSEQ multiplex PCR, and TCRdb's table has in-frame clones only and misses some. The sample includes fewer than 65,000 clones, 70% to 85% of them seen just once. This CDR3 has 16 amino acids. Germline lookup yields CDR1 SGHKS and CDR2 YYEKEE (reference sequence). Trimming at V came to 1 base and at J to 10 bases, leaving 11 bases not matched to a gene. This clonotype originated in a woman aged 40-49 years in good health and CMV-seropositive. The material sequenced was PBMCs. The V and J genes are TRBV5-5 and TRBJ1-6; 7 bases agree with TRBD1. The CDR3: CASSLLIGTVGSPLHF. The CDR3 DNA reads TGTGCCAGCAGCTTGTTGATAGGGACAGTGGGGTCACCCCTCCACTTT.